This TCR beta chain was sequenced for a study of regulatory T cells in long-lasting Graves disease. Points from the study as a whole: There was favoring of TRBV28, TRBJ1-2 and TRBJ2-5 in persistent disease.

In building TCR beta libraries, iRepertoire HTBI primers were used together with Arm-PCR of CDR3 regions. TCRdb called the multiplex PCR reads again in MiXCR, with one record for every CDR3 protein. The sample carries almost 450,000 distinct CDR3 sequences, about 17% recorded once. The ends were cut back, 2 bases at V and 3 bases at J, with 10 bases in the middle. CDR3 length: 15 amino acids. The V gene's germline CDR1 is SGHAT and CDR2 FQNNGV. This clonotype was seen repeatedly, ten times or more. The antigen is undetermined. Time point of the sample: newly diagnosed GD, antithyroid drugs for less than 3 months. PBMCs provided the RNA from which the TCR library was made. These data were likewise used in another study, on T cells in Graves' hyperthyroidism and ophthalmopathy.

Sequencing was performed on peripheral blood mononuclear cells (PBMCs), taken at new diagnosis, from a patient treated with antithyroid drugs. The V gene is TRBV11-2, the J gene TRBJ2-2; no firm D call. The receptor comes from a woman aged 30 to 39 with Graves disease. The CDR3 sequence is CASSLRATDTGELFF. CDR3 nucleotides: TGTGCCAGCAGCTTAAGGGCCACGGACACCGGGGAGCTGTTTTTT.